This TCR beta chain was identified during a study of T cell responses to AZD1222 COVID-19 vaccine. In regard to this clone: The target antigen is unknown.

V trimming: 4 bases; J trimming: 0 bases; junction bases outside the gene matches: 10. The CDR3 is 19 residues long. Germline V gene sequence: CDR1 SGDLS, CDR2 YYNGEE. TCRdb's table, derived via immunoSEQ multiplex PCR, lists solely in-frame clones and lacks some. Of 100,000 to 150,000 clones detected, 75% to 95% appear once; the ten largest clones hold 6% to 9%. Findings and limits, study-wide: Reportedly, nearly half the spike-specific TCRs target unmutated variant regions. Females made up more of the donors, who were largely white British, and clonal diversity may have come out too low.

The source material was peripheral blood, sampled on day 0 of AZD1222 vaccination. The clonotype originates from an adult in good health. V usage is TRBV9 and J usage is TRBJ2-1; 13 bases fit TRBD2. CDR3 DNA: TGTGCCAGCAGCCCCCGGACTAGCGGGAGACCCAGCTCCTACAATGAGCAGTTCTTC. It codes for CASSPRTSGRPSSYNEQFF.